Below are 32 T cell receptor beta chains sequenced from a single sample in a study of shared clonotypes between healthy human individuals. Profiled with immunoSEQ multiplex PCR; TCRdb holds only in-frame clones, not every one. The sample consists of 2.3 million or so clones, just over 90% of them appearing once. Sequencing used naive CD4+ T cells from PBMCs. Regarding subset: CD45RA+ positively selected. The receptors derive from a man aged 18 to 29 in good health. Some clones in this sample may be carry-over from other donors' samples.

The chain is built from TRBV18 and TRBJ1-3; D is unclear. V was clipped by 1 base and J by 7 bases, with 17 bases between them. The CDR3 contains 16 residues. Germline V CDR1 and CDR2: KGHSH, LQKENI. CDR3 coding DNA: TGTGCCAGCTCACCACGGTCTTCAGGATGGGGTAACACCATATATTTT. Its protein product is CASSPRSSGWGNTIYF.

V usage is TRBV7-8 and J usage is TRBJ2-1; D is possibly TRBD1 (6 bases). This CDR3 is built from 16 residues. Per germline, CDR1 SGHVS and CDR2 FQNEAQ. V was trimmed by 4 bases and J by 6 bases, leaving 19 bases between them. CDR3 DNA sequence: TGTGCCAGCAGCTCGTACCGGGACGGCAGGGGCAATGAGCAGTTCTTC. It is translated as CASSSYRDGRGNEQFF.

This clone was observed once. V usage is TRBV28 and J usage is TRBJ1-2; TRBD1 might be the D (5 bases). The CDR3 runs to 14 residues. The germline CDR1 and CDR2 sequences are MDHEN and SYDVKM. V lost 7 bases and J 5 bases, leaving 17 bases between the germline ends. Here the CDR3 reads CASTQAGGLYGYTF. CDR3 sequence (DNA): TGTGCCAGCACCCAGGCGGGGGGGTTGTATGGCTACACCTTC.

This chain uses TRBV18 with TRBJ2-3; unclear D gene. The CDR3 sequence is 15 residues long. The V gene lost 3 bases and the J gene lost 0 bases, with 10 bases spanning the gap. CDR1 and CDR2 from the germline V gene are KGHSH and LQKENI. This chain's CDR3 is CASSPGVLSTDTQYF. The CDR3 DNA follows: TGTGCCAGCTCACCGGGCGTTCTCAGCACAGATACGCAGTATTTT.

Remarks on this clone: Other DNA sequences in the same sample also yield this CDR3. The chain is built from TRBV5-5 and TRBJ2-2; D unresolved. V was cut by 1 base and J by 1 base, with 5 bases left in between. This CDR3 region has 14 residues. Germline V gene data show CDR1 as SGHKS and CDR2 as YYEKEE (reference sequence). The CDR3 DNA sequence: TGTGCCAGCAGCTTGATCATGAACACCGGGGAGCTGTTTTTT. It yields the protein CASSLIMNTGELFF.

This clone has only a few counts. DNA for the CDR3: TGCAGCGCCAGGAGGTCGAACACTGAAGCTTTCTTT. Its translation is CSARRSNTEAFF. The chain is built from TRBV29-1 and TRBJ1-1; D ambiguous. Germline V gene lookup returns CDR1 SQVTM and CDR2 ANQGSEA. The CDR3 loop spans 12 amino acids. The ends were cut back, 7 bases at V and 1 base at J, with 10 bases in the middle.

V and J are TRBV11-2 and TRBJ2-3, with a possible D match to TRBD2 (7 bases). This CDR3 has 16 amino acids. The germline V and J ends were trimmed by 5 bases and 0 bases, with 15 bases remaining between them. Germline V gives CDR1 SGHAT, CDR2 FQNNGV. The CDR3 nucleotides read TGTGCCAGCAGCCCGCGTGGGGGGGCAAGCACAGATACGCAGTATTTT. This gives the protein CASSPRGGASTDTQYF.

The chain joins TRBV28 to TRBJ1-1, with a tentative D call TRBD1 (5 bases). The CDR3 runs 15 residues. Trimming took off 1 base at V and 2 bases at J, with 11 bases between the two ends. The germline gives CDR1 MDHEN, CDR2 SYDVKM. The CDR3 sequence is CASSLFGQGNTEAFF. CDR3 DNA sequence: TGTGCCAGCAGTTTATTCGGTCAGGGAAACACTGAAGCTTTCTTT.

With respect to this clone: In the same sample, other DNA sequences code for this CDR3. V gene TRBV6-5 combines with J gene TRBJ2-7, with unresolved D. The CDR3 is 11 residues long. Germline V CDR1 and CDR2: MNHEY, SVGAGI. The V and J ends lost 4 bases and 4 bases respectively, with 5 bases between them. CDR3 in amino acids: CASSSTYEQYF. The DNA for the CDR3 is TGTGCCAGCAGTTCAACTTACGAGCAGTACTTC.

The chain couples TRBV28 to TRBJ2-1; TRBD2 might be the D (6 bases). CDR1 is MDHEN and CDR2 is SYDVKM in the germline V gene. With 3 bases removed from V and 5 bases from J, the gap between germline ends came to 11 bases. This CDR3 spans 14 amino acids. This CDR3 is CASSFGGGNNEQFF. CDR3 sequence (DNA): TGTGCCAGCAGTTTTGGCGGAGGGAACAATGAGCAGTTCTTC. Full variable domain (outside the CDR3, taken from reference TRBV28 and TRBJ2-1): DVKVTQSSRYLVKRTGEKVFLECVQDMDHENMFWYRQDPGLGLRLIYFSYDVKMKEKGDIPEGYSVSREKKERFSLILESASTNQTSMYLCASSFGGGNNEQFFGPGTRLTVL.

The CDR3 is CASGTTSLSGELFF. The CDR3 DNA reads as TGCGCCAGTGGGACTACTTCTCTTTCCGGGGAGCTGTTTTTT. V is TRBV5-1 and J is TRBJ2-2, with TRBD2 matching over 7 bases. Germline CDR1 and CDR2: SGHRS and YFSETQ. The V gene end was trimmed by 8 bases and the J gene end by 6 bases; junction bases not matched to a gene: 10. CDR3 length: 14 residues.

V usage is TRBV28 and J usage is TRBJ1-4, with 11 bases lining up with TRBD1. The CDR3 length is 13 residues. Germline V CDR1 and CDR2: MDHEN, SYDVKM. Trimming at V came to 6 bases and at J to 6 bases, leaving 0 bases not matched to a gene. CDR3 DNA: TGTGCCAGCAGGGGACAGGGGGATGAAAAACTGTTTTTT. It codes for CASRGQGDEKLFF.

The V gene is TRBV29-1, the J gene TRBJ2-3; D remains unclear. Germline V gene sequence: CDR1 SQVTM, CDR2 ANQGSEA. The CDR3 is 12 residues long. V dropped 6 bases and J dropped 0 bases, with 7 bases sitting between them. CDR3 nucleotides: TGCAGCGTCTGCCCCAGCACAGATACGCAGTATTTT. It encodes CSVCPSTDTQYF.

V is TRBV7-2 and J is TRBJ2-3; TRBD1 aligns across 8 bases. Germline V CDR1 and CDR2: SGHTA, FQGNSA. CDR3 length equals 16 residues. The ends lost 5 bases at V and 0 bases at J; junction bases unmatched: 7. The CDR3 sequence is CASSLDRGQSTDTQYF. Here the CDR3 DNA reads TGTGCCAGCAGCCTCGACAGGGGACAAAGCACAGATACGCAGTATTTT. The full variable domain, with the rest looked up from reference TRBV7-2 and TRBJ2-3, is GAGVSQSPSNKVTEKGKDVELRCDPISGHTALYWYRQSLGQGLEFLIYFQGNSAPDKSGLPSDRFSAERTGGSVSTLTIQRTQQEDSAVYLCASSLDRGQSTDTQYFGPGTRLTVL.

V and J are TRBV29-1 and TRBJ1-2; D perhaps matches TRBD1 (6 bases). The V end was cut by 1 base, the J end by 8 bases, with 20 bases between. Germline CDR1 SQVTM, CDR2 ANQGSEA. The CDR3 loop spans 15 amino acids. As DNA, the CDR3 is TGCAGCGTTGAAGCGGTGAGGGGGAGAAGCGGCGGCTACACCTTC. Protein product: CSVEAVRGRSGGYTF.

The V gene is TRBV28, the J gene TRBJ1-1; possibly TRBD1 for D (6 bases). V shed 5 bases and J shed 6 bases, with 16 bases lying between them. The germline CDR1 and CDR2 sequences are MDHEN and SYDVKM. CDR3 length: 14 amino acids. The CDR3 DNA reads as TGTGCCAGCAGTGTAGGGGGGAGGGAGGCTGAAGCTTTCTTT. This sequence encodes CASSVGGREAEAFF.

The chain employs TRBV7-2 and TRBJ2-2; perhaps TRBD2 as D (5 bases). The CDR3 sequence is 14 residues long. Germline lookup yields CDR1 SGHTA and CDR2 FQGNSA. V shed 5 bases and J shed 5 bases, with 12 bases lying between them. Here the CDR3 DNA reads TGTGCCAGCAGCCCCAGGAGGATTACCGGGGAGCTGTTTTTT. The encoded protein is CASSPRRITGELFF.

The chain joins TRBV30 to TRBJ1-2; 7 bases are shared with TRBD1. This CDR3 region has 15 residues. The V segment lost 2 bases and the J segment 8 bases; nucleotides outside the gene matches: 14. Germline-derived CDR1 and CDR2 are GTSNPN and SVGIG (reference sequence). The CDR3 protein is CAWSFLTGRLSGYTF. As DNA, the CDR3 is TGTGCCTGGAGTTTCCTGACAGGGAGATTATCAGGCTACACCTTC. Drawing the rest from reference TRBV30 and TRBJ1-2, the complete variable domain is SQTIHQWPATLVQPVGSPLSLECTVEGTSNPNLYWYRQAAGRGLQLLFYSVGIGQISSEVPQNLSASRPQDRQFILSSKKLLLSDSGFYLCAWSFLTGRLSGYTFGSGTRLTVV.

The chain uses TRBV21-1 and TRBJ2-7; the table's TRBD2 call for D was not verified on the DNA. TRBV21-1 counts as a pseudogene. This CDR3 has 16 amino acids. CDR3 coding DNA: TGTGCCAGCAATACTCCCCGGGCTAGCTCCACATACGAGCAGTACTTC. As protein: CASNTPRASSTYEQYF.

This clone was counted between two and nine times. This sequence joins TRBV5-6 and TRBJ1-2; weak D call: TRBD1 (5 bases). The CDR3 runs 13 residues. V lost 3 bases to trimming and J lost 4 bases, with 10 bases between them. From germline, CDR1 is SGHDT and CDR2 YYEEEE. CDR3 amino acids: CASSYAGGYGYTF. As DNA, the CDR3 is TGTGCCAGCAGCTATGCCGGGGGCTATGGCTACACCTTC.

J is TRBJ2-5 and V is TRBV19; 8 nucleotides match TRBD2. The CDR3 loop spans 17 amino acids. J was trimmed by 4 bases and V by 6 bases; bases with no gene match: 16. The germline gives CDR1 LNHDA, CDR2 SQIVND (reference sequence). CDR3 in DNA: TGTGCCAGTAGGTCTGTCCGGTCGAGCGGGAGCTTAGAGACCCAGTACTTC. This gives the protein CASRSVRSSGSLETQYF.

The chain employs TRBV25-1 and TRBJ1-3; D is unresolved. The CDR3 covers 15 residues. Trimming removed 6 bases at V and 0 bases at J, with 12 bases between. Germline V gene data show CDR1 as MGHDK and CDR2 as SYGVNS. CDR3 region: CASSGPGFSGNTIYF. For the CDR3, the DNA is TGTGCCAGCAGCGGGCCGGGCTTCTCTGGAAACACCATATATTTT. The full variable domain, completed using reference TRBV25-1 and TRBJ1-3, is EADIYQTPRYLVIGTGKKITLECSQTMGHDKMYWYQQDPGMELHLIHYSYGVNSTEKGDLSSESTVSRIRTEHFPLTLESARPSHTSQYLCASSGPGFSGNTIYFGEGSWLTVV.

The chain couples TRBV5-1 to TRBJ1-5; maybe TRBD1 (5 bases). V gave up 2 bases and J gave up 6 bases, with 12 bases separating them. Looked up from germline, CDR1 is SGHRS and CDR2 is YFSETQ. The CDR3 covers 14 residues. CDR3 in amino acids: CASSFDGAGQPQHF. DNA for the CDR3: TGCGCCAGCAGCTTCGACGGGGCGGGTCAGCCCCAGCATTTT.

The genes are TRBV5-1 and TRBJ1-1; D might be TRBD1 (5 bases). CDR1 SGHRS and CDR2 YFSETQ come from the germline V gene. The CDR3 spans 16 residues. Between the trimmed V and J ends, which lost 4 bases and 1 base, there was a span of 17 bases. The CDR3 nucleotides read TGCGCCAGCAGCCTAGGCAGGGAACGGAAGAACACTGAAGCTTTCTTT. Its protein product is CASSLGRERKNTEAFF.

The V and J genes are TRBV6-6 and TRBJ2-3, with a tentative D call TRBD2 (7 bases). Germline loops: CDR1 MNHNY, CDR2 SVGAGI (reference sequence). V shed 6 bases and J shed 10 bases, with 23 bases lying between them. This CDR3 is built from 15 residues. The CDR3 sequence is CASSGGLGRAPAQYF. In nucleotides, the CDR3 is TGTGCCAGCAGCGGGGGGCTGGGTCGGGCCCCGGCGCAGTATTTT.

V usage is TRBV5-1 and J usage is TRBJ2-5; the match to TRBD1 covers 7 bases. CDR3 length: 15 residues. The ends lost 4 bases at V and 9 bases at J; junction bases unmatched: 15. Looked up from germline, CDR1 is SGHRS and CDR2 is YFSETQ. The CDR3 DNA is TGCGCCAGCAGCCGGGACAGCGTATCGGAAAGGGCCCAGTACTTC. It encodes CASSRDSVSERAQYF.

The J gene is TRBJ1-3, the V gene TRBV9; possibly TRBD1 for D (5 bases). Germline CDR1 reads SGDLS; CDR2 reads YYNGEE. This CDR3 is 13 amino acids long. V lost 6 bases and J lost 4, with 11 bases in between. The CDR3 protein is CASTAGSGNTIYF. DNA of the CDR3: TGTGCCAGCACTGCAGGGTCCGGAAACACCATATATTTT.

This clone was found once. J is TRBJ2-3 and V is TRBV19; D possibly corresponds to TRBD2 (6 bases). Germline values: CDR1 LNHDA, CDR2 SQIVND (reference sequence). The CDR3 covers 13 residues. V was cut by 8 bases and J by 6 bases, with 15 bases left in between. CDR3 region: CASARGGGDTQYF. The CDR3 DNA is TGTGCCAGTGCGAGGGGAGGAGGGGATACGCAGTATTTT.

J is TRBJ1-2 and V is TRBV2; D remains ambiguous. V gave up 6 bases and J gave up 6 bases, with 14 bases separating them. This CDR3 has 13 amino acids. Germline CDR1 is SNHLY and CDR2 is FYNNEI. The CDR3 sequence: CASRRQVLDGYTF. CDR3 bases: TGTGCCAGCAGGCGGCAGGTCCTTGATGGCTACACCTTC.

This chain links TRBV7-6 with TRBJ2-3; TRBD1 or TRBD2 may be the D gene (5 bases each). The CDR3 has 14 residues. CDR1 and CDR2 from the germline V gene are SGHVS and FNYEAQ. Trimming left V 5 bases short and J 0 bases short, with 9 bases between. As DNA, the CDR3 is TGTGCCAGCAGCCAGGGACGTAGCACAGATACGCAGTATTTT. It codes for CASSQGRSTDTQYF. The variable domain in full, completed from reference TRBV7-6 and TRBJ2-3, reads GAGVSQSPRYKVTKRGQDVALRCDPISGHVSLYWYRQALGQGPEFLTYFNYEAQQDKSGLPNDRFSAERPEGSISTLTIQRTEQRDSAMYRCASSQGRSTDTQYFGPGTRLTVL.

The rearrangement uses TRBV11-3 and TRBJ2-3; 8 nucleotides line up with TRBD2. Germline trimming cut 0 bases from V and 1 base from J; bases unmatched to any gene: 3. The germline gives CDR1 SGHNT, CDR2 YENEEA. The CDR3 runs 16 residues. Written as DNA, the CDR3 is TGTGCCAGCAGCTTAGAGGGGACTAGAGGCACAGATACGCAGTATTTT. Its translation is CASSLEGTRGTDTQYF.

V gene TRBV18 combines with J gene TRBJ1-1; tentatively, D is TRBD1 (6 bases). This CDR3 has 11 residues. V was cut by 2 bases and J by 9 bases, with 7 bases left in between. Germline assignment: CDR1 KGHSH and CDR2 LQKENI. The CDR3 nucleotides read TGTGCCAGCTCACCAGGACAGAAAGCTTTCTTT. Amino acids: CASSPGQKAFF.